This T cell receptor (beta chain) stems from a study of cytomegalovirus exposure and HLA in healthy donors. General study points: Subsequent analysis revealed that first-cohort TCR clusters tended to co-occur in the 120 validation repertoires. Listed as cytomegalovirus-associated were over 150 TCR beta chains.

V lost 7 bases and J lost 8, with 17 bases in between. Germline V gives CDR1 MNHNS, CDR2 SASEGT. The CDR3 spans 13 residues. Data came from immunoSEQ multiplex PCR; TCRdb stores just in-frame clones and leaves some out. This sample carries some 150,000 clones, about 86% of them seen once, and the ten largest clones take about 1.9%. Concerning this clone: Its antigen is unidentified.

The specimen was PBMCs. This receptor was identified in a human donor in good health. The chain carries TRBV6-1 and TRBJ1-1; no reliable D call. The chain's CDR3 is CASTQQNSGEAFF. CDR3 sequence (DNA): TGTGCCAGCACCCAACAAAACAGTGGAGAAGCTTTCTTT.